The clone carrying this TCR beta chain was counted at least ten times. As yet, its antigen is unknown. Amplified regions were TCR beta CDR3 sequences from RNA transcripts. TCR CDR3 underwent first-round RT-PCR with the HTBI primer set. One entry per CDR3 protein results from TCRdb running MiXCR on the multiplex PCR reads. The data show about 520,000 distinct CDR3 sequences, with around 21% seen just once and around 27% held by the top ten. The entry originates in a study of T cells in Graves' hyperthyroidism and ophthalmopathy. Looking at the study overall: Blood from the periphery was taken at initial diagnosis, before any treatment.

V lost 4 bases, J lost 6 bases, and 12 bases lay in between. CDR3 size: 13 residues. Diagnosing involved the use of clinical symptoms, serum thyroxine and TRAb, thyroid ultrasound and orbital computed tomography. General study findings and limits: Model-based prediction identified ophthalmopathy a median 6.5 months prior to its onset.

The sequencing sample was made of blood. The receptor's source is a man between 18 and 35 years old with Graves' hyperthyroidism. The genes are TRBV12-3 or TRBV12-4 and TRBJ1-2; D possibly corresponds to TRBD1 (6 bases). CDR3 loop: CASSYLQGDGYTF. CDR3 nucleotides: TGTGCCAGCAGTTACCTACAGGGAGATGGCTACACCTTC.